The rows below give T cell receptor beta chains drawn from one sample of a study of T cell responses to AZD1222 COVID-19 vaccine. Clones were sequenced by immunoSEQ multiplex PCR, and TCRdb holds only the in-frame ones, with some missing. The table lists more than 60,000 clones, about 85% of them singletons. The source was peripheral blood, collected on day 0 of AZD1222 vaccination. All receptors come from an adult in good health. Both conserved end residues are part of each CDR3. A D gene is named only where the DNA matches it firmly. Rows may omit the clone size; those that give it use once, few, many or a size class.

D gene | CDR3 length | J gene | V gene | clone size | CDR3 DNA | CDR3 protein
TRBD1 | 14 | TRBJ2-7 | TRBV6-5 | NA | TGTGCCAGCGTAAAGGACAGGGGGGACTACGAGCAGTACTTC | CASVKDRGDYEQYF
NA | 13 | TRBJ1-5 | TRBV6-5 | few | TGTGCCAGCAGTTACAAAGCGGAACAGCCCCAGCATTTT | CASSYKAEQPQHF
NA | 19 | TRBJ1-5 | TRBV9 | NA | TGTGCCAGCATCAATCACAAACAGACAGGACACGATAGCAATCAGCCCCAGCATTTT | CASINHKQTGHDSNQPQHF
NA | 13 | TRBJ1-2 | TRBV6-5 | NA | TGTGCCAGCAGGTACGGGACGGGATATGGCTACACCTTC | CASRYGTGYGYTF
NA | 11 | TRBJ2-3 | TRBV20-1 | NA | TGCAGTGCTCCTAAGGGGGAGACCCTGTATTTT | CSAPKGETLYF
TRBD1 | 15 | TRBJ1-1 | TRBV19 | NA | TGTGCCAGTACCTTTTACAGGGGCCTCAACACTGAAGCTTTCTTT | CASTFYRGLNTEAFF
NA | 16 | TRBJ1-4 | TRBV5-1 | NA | TGCGCCAGCAAGACAGGTCCTGGCCAGGATCTCGAAAAACTGTTTTTT | CASKTGPGQDLEKLFF
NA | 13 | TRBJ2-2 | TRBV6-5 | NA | TGTGCCAGCAGTTACCAGAACACCGGGGAGCTGTTTTTT | CASSYQNTGELFF
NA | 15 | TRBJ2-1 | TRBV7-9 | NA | TGTGCCAGCAGCTTAGGCGGGGGCCTTTTTAATGAGCAGTTCTTC | CASSLGGGLFNEQFF
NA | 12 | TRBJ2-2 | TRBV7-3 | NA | TGTGCCAGCAGCCGGCCATCCGGGGAGCTGTTTTTT | CASSRPSGELFF
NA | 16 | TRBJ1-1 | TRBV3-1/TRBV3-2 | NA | TGTGCCAGCAGCCAACAGGGGTTAGGGGCGACTGCTGAAGCTTTCTTT | CASSQQGLGATAEAFF
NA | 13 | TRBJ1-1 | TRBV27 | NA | TGTGCCAGCAGTTCCTACAGGGACACTGAAGCTTTCTTT | CASSSYRDTEAFF
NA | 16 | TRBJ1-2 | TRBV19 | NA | TGTGCCAGTAGTATAAGGGCCGGGGGTACTAACTATGGCTACACCTTC | CASSIRAGGTNYGYTF
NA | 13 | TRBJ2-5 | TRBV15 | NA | TGTGCCACCAGCAGAGGAGTATTGGAGACCCAGTACTTC | CATSRGVLETQYF
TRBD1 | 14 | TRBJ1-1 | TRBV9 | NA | TGTGCCAGCGGAGACAGGGCGGGGGGCACTGAAGCTTTCTTT | CASGDRAGGTEAFF
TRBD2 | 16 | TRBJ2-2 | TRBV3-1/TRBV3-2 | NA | TGTGCCAGCAGCTCCCGACTAGCGGGGGGAACCGGGGAGCTGTTTTTT | CASSSRLAGGTGELFF
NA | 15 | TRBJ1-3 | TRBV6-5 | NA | TGTGCCAGCAGTAGTACTCAAACAACTGGAAACACCATATATTTT | CASSSTQTTGNTIYF
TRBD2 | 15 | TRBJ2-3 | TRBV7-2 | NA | TGTGCCAGCAGCCTAAGCGGGGGGGATACAGATACGCAGTATTTT | CASSLSGGDTDTQYF
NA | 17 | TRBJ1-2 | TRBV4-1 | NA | TGCGCCAGCAGCTTTTCCGGGACCCCGAATGCTAACTATGGCTACACCTTC | CASSFSGTPNANYGYTF
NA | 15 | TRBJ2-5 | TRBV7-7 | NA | TGTGCTAGCAGCGGAGGGGGGCTTTCAGGAGAGACCCAGTACTTC | CASSGGGLSGETQYF
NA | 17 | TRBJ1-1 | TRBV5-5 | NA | TGTGCCAGCAGCTTGGATTTGCAGGGTGTAGTTCGCACTGAAGCTTTCTTT | CASSLDLQGVVRTEAFF
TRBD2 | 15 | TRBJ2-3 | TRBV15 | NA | TGTGCCACCAGCAGAGCGGGGGGGACCGGAGATACGCAGTATTTT | CATSRAGGTGDTQYF
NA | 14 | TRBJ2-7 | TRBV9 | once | TGTGCCAGCAGCGTCGGACCGCTAAGCTACGAGCAGTACTTC | CASSVGPLSYEQYF
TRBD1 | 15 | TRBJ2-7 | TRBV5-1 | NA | TGCGCCAGCAGCTTGGGGACAGGCCCCGGGTACGAGCAGTACTTC | CASSLGTGPGYEQYF
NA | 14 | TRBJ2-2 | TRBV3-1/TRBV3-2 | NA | TGTGCCAGCAGTCGGGGGAGGCCCACCGGGGAGCTGTTTTTT | CASSRGRPTGELFF
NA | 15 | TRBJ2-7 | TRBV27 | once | TGTGCCAGCAGTTCCCCCGGGGCAAGAGCCTACGAGCAGTACTTC | CASSSPGARAYEQYF
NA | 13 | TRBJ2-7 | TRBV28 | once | TGTGCCAGCAGTACCATACTAGCCTACGAGCAGTACTTC | CASSTILAYEQYF
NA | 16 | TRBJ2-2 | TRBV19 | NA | TGTGCCAGTAGTATTTCCCCCCGTCGGGGCACCGGGGAGCTGTTTTTT | CASSISPRRGTGELFF
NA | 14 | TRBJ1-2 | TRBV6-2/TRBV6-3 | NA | TGTGCCAGCAGTTACATGGGCACCTGGGATGGCTACACCTTC | CASSYMGTWDGYTF
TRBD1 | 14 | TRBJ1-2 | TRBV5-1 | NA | TGCGCCAGCAGCCCAGAGACAGGGAGTAATGGCTACACCTTC | CASSPETGSNGYTF
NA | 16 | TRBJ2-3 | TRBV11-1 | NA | TGTGCCAGCAGCCGAGGGCGGACCGGGCCCACAGATACGCAGTATTTT | CASSRGRTGPTDTQYF
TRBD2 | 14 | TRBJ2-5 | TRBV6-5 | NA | TGTGCCAGCAGGGGGCGGGGGGCACAAGAGACCCAGTACTTC | CASRGRGAQETQYF
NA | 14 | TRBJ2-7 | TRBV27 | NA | TGTGCCAGCAGTCCCGAGTTGGGCTTCCACGAGCAGTACTTC | CASSPELGFHEQYF
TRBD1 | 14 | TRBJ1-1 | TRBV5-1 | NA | TGCGCCAGCAGCTTTGGGGACAGGGAGACTGAAGCTTTCTTT | CASSFGDRETEAFF
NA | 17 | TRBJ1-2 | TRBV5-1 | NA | TGCGCCAGCAGCTTGGGCTTTGGGTTAACAGGGCTGGATGGCTACACCTTC | CASSLGFGLTGLDGYTF
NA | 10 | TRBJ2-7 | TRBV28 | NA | TGTGCCAGCAGTCTAAATGTGCAGTACTTC | CASSLNVQYF
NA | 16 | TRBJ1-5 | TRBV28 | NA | TGTGCCAGCAGTTTACGTTTAGCGGGGGGAGGTCAGCCCCAGCATTTT | CASSLRLAGGGQPQHF
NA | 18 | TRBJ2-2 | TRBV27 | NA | TGTGCCAGCAGTCCGAGAGGACAAATCATCATTGGGACCGGGGAGCTGTTTTTT | CASSPRGQIIIGTGELFF
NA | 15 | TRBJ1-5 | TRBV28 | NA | TGTGCCAGCCGCCTATGGCAGGTGAGCAATCAGCCCCAGCATTTT | CASRLWQVSNQPQHF
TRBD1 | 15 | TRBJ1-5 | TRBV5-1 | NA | TGCGCCAGCAGCTTGGGACAGGGCGGCAATCAGCCCCAGCATTTT | CASSLGQGGNQPQHF
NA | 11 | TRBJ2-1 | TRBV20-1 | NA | TGCAGTGCTCGTCGGGAAATTGAGCAGTTCTTC | CSARREIEQFF
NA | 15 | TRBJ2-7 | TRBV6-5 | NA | TGTGCCAGCAGACCACGGGGGAAGCCGTCTGACGAGCAGTACTTC | CASRPRGKPSDEQYF
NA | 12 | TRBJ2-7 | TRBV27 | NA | TGTGCCAGCAGGGACAGATCCTACGAGCAGTACTTC | CASRDRSYEQYF
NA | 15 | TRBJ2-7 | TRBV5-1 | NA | TGCGCCAGCAGCTTGGATGGGGGGAGATACGACGAGCAGTACTTC | CASSLDGGRYDEQYF
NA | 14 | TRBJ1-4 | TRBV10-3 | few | TGTGCCATCAGTGAGGCAGGGGTCGATCAAAAACTGTTTTTT | CAISEAGVDQKLFF
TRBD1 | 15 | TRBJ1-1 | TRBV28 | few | TGTGCCAGCAGTTTACCGGGACAGCTGAACACTGAAGCTTTCTTT | CASSLPGQLNTEAFF
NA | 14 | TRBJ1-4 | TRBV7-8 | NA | TGTGCCAGCAGCTTTTTGGGCCTTAATGAAAAACTGTTTTTT | CASSFLGLNEKLFF
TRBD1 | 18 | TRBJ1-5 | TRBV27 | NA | TGTGCCAGCAGTTTATTTGGGTTGGGGACAGGGAGTAATCAGCCCCAGCATTTT | CASSLFGLGTGSNQPQHF
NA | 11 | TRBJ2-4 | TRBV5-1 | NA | TGCGCCAGCAGCTTACAAAACATTCAGTACTTC | CASSLQNIQYF
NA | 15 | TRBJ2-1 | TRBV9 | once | TGTGCCAGCAGCTCCTCGGAAGGGTGGCAATATGAGCAGTTCTTC | CASSSSEGWQYEQFF
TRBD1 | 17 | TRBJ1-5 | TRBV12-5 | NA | TGTGCTAGTGGTCCTCGGACAGGGTTTGTTGGCAATCAGCCCCAGCATTTT | CASGPRTGFVGNQPQHF
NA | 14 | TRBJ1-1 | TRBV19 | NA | TGTGCCAGTAGTATAGACAGGAGGAACACTGAAGCTTTCTTT | CASSIDRRNTEAFF
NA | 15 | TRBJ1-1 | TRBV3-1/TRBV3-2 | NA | TGTGCCAGCAGCCAAGAGGTTAGATCGAACACTGAAGCTTTCTTT | CASSQEVRSNTEAFF
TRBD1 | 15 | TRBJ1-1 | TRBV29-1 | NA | TGCAGCGTTGAAACGGGACAGGGAGGGGTCACTGAAGCTTTCTTT | CSVETGQGGVTEAFF
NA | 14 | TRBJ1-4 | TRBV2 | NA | TGTGCCAGCAGTGGTGTGGGGAGGAATGAAAAACTGTTTTTT | CASSGVGRNEKLFF